The 6 T cell receptor beta chains given below trace back to one sample, sequenced in a study of cytotoxic CD8 clonotypes in ibrutinib-treated CLL. Repertoires were generated with immunoSEQ multiplex PCR, while TCRdb's copy carries only in-frame clones and drops some. The sample shows just over 200,000 clones, 75% to 80% of them seen only once. The material was PBMCs, obtained after 12 months of ibrutinib treatment. These receptors were obtained from a human donor with chronic lymphocytic leukemia.

This chain joins TRBV11-2 and TRBJ1-2; D is ambiguous. The CDR3 spans 17 residues. Trimming left V 6 bases short and J 0 bases short, with 20 bases between. CDR1 SGHAT and CDR2 FQNNGV come from the germline V gene. The CDR3 nucleotides are TGTGCCAGCAGGTCCCCTACCTCCTTCGGGTCTAACTATGGCTACACCTTC. Its protein product is CASRSPTSFGSNYGYTF.

This chain uses TRBV28 with TRBJ1-1; D gene unclear. Per germline, CDR1 MDHEN and CDR2 SYDVKM. The CDR3 has 12 amino acids. V was shortened by 7 bases and J by 13 bases, with 19 bases between the two germline ends. This CDR3 is CASTPPSGRGFF. CDR3 nucleotides: TGTGCCAGCACTCCCCCCTCCGGGCGGGGTTTCTTT.

The chain has TRBV2 and TRBJ1-1, with a weak D call TRBD1 (6 bases). This CDR3 has 15 amino acids. CDR1 and CDR2 from the germline V gene are SNHLY and FYNNEI. V lost 0 bases, J lost 9 bases, and 17 bases lay in between. In DNA, the CDR3 is TGTGCCAGCAGTGAAGCCGAACAGGGAAGGGGTAAAGCTTTCTTT. This sequence encodes CASSEAEQGRGKAFF.

This chain joins TRBV18 and TRBJ2-2; D is unresolved. Trimming took off 0 bases at V and 6 bases at J, with 2 bases between the two ends. The CDR3 contains 12 residues. Germline CDR1 KGHSH, CDR2 LQKENI. This CDR3 is CASSPPPGELFF. In DNA, the CDR3 is TGTGCCAGCTCACCACCCCCCGGGGAGCTGTTTTTT.

V usage is TRBV6-5 and J usage is TRBJ2-3; TRBD1 is a possible D gene (6 bases). Germline assignment: CDR1 MNHEY and CDR2 SVGAGI. Trimming stripped 3 bases from V and 3 bases from J, with 13 bases between. The CDR3 length is 15 residues. In nucleotides, the CDR3 is TGTGCCAGCAGTTATAACGAGGACAGAACAGATACGCAGTATTTT. Translated: CASSYNEDRTDTQYF.

CDR3 sequence: CASSQRGGTEAFF. The CDR3 DNA reads as TGCGCCAGCAGCCAGAGGGGCGGCACTGAAGCTTTCTTT. V gene TRBV5-1 combines with J gene TRBJ1-1; TRBD1 is a possible D gene (5 bases). CDR3 length: 13 residues. With 4 bases removed from V and 4 bases from J, the gap between germline ends came to 11 bases. Looked up from germline, CDR1 is SGHRS and CDR2 is YFSETQ.